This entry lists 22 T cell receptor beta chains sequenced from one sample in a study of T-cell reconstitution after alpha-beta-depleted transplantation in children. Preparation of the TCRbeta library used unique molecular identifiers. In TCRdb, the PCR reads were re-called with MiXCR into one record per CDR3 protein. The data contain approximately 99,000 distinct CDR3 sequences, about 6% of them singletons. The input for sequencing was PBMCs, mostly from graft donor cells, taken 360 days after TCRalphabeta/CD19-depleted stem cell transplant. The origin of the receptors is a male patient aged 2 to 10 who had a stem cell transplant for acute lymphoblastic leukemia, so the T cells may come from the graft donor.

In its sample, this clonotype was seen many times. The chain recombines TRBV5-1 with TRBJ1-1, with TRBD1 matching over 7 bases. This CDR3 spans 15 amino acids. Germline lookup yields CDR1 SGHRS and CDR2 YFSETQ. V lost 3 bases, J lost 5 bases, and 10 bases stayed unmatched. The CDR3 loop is CASSSRGATNTEAFF. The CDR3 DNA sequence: TGCGCCAGCAGCTCCAGGGGGGCGACGAATACTGAAGCTTTCTTT.

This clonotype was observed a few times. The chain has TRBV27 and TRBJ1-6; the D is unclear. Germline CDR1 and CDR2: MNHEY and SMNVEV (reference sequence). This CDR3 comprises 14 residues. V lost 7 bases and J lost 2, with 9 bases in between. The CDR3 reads CASKSVTYNSPLHF. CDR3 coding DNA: TGTGCCAGCAAGAGCGTCACCTATAATTCACCCCTCCACTTT.

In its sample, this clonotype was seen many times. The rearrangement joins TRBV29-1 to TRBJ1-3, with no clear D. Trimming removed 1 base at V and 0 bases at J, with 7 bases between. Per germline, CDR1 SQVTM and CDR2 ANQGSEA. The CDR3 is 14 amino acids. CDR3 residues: CSVEGVDSGNTIYF. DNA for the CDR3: TGCAGCGTTGAAGGAGTAGACTCTGGAAACACCATATATTTT.

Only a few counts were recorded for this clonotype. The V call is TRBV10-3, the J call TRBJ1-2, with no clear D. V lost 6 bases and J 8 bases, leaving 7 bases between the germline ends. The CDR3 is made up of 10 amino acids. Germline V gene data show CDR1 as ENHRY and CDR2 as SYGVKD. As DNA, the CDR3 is TGTGCCATCAGGGAAGAAGGCTACACCTTC. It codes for CAIREEGYTF.

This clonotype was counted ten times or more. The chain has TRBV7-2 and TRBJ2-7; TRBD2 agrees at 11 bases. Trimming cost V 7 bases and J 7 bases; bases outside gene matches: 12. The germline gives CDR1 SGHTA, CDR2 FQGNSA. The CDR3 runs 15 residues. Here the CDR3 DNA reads TGTGCCAGCACCCAATCACTAGCGGGAGCCGGAGAGCAGTACTTC. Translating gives CASTQSLAGAGEQYF.

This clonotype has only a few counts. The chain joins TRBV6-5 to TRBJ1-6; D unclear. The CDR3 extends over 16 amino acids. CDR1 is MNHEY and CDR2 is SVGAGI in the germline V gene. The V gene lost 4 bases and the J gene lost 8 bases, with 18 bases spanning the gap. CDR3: CASSFDPGGFDSPLHF. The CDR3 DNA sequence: TGTGCCAGCAGTTTCGATCCAGGAGGGTTCGATTCACCCCTCCACTTT.

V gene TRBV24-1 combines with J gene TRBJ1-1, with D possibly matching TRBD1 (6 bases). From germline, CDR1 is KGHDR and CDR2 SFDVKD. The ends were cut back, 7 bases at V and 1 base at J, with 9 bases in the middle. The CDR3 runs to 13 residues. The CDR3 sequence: CATRGAGNTEAFF. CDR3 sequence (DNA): TGTGCCACCAGGGGGGCGGGGAACACTGAAGCTTTCTTT.

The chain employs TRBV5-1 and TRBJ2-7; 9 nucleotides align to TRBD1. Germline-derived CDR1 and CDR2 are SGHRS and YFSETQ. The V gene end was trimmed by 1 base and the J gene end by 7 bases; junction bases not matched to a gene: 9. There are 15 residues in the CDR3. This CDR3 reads CASSLRGQGREEQYF. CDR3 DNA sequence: TGCGCCAGCAGCTTGAGGGGACAGGGACGGGAGGAGCAGTACTTC.

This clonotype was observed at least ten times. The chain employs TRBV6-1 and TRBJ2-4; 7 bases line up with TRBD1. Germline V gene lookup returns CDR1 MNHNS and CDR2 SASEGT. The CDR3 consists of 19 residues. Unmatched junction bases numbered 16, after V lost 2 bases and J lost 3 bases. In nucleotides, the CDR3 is TGTGCCAGCAGTGAACGAGGGGGCGTGTTCGACGATGACAAAAACATTCAGTACTTC. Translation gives CASSERGGVFDDDKNIQYF.

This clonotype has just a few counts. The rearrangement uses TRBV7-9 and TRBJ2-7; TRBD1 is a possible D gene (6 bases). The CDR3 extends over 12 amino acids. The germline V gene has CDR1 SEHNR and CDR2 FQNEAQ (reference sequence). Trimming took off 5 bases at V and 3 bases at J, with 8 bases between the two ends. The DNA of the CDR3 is TGTGCCAGCAGCCGGGACAACTACGAGCAGTACTTC. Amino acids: CASSRDNYEQYF.

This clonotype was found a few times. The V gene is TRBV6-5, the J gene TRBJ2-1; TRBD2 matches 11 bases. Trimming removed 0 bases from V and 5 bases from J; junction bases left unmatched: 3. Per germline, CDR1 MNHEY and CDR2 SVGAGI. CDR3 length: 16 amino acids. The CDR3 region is CASSYSGTSGNNEQFF. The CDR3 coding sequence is TGTGCCAGCAGTTACTCCGGGACTAGCGGTAACAATGAGCAGTTCTTC.

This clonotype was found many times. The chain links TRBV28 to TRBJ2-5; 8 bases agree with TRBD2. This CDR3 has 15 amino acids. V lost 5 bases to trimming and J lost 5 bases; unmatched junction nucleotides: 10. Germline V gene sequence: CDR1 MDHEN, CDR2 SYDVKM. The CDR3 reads CASSTLAGLEETQYF. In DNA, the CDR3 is TGTGCCAGCAGTACTTTAGCGGGGTTGGAGGAGACCCAGTACTTC.

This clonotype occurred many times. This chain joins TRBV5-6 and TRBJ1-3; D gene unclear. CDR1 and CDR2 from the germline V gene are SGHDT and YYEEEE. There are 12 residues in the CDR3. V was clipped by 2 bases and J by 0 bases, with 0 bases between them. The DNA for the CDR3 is TGTGCCAGCAGCTTCTCTGGAAACACCATATATTTT. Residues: CASSFSGNTIYF.

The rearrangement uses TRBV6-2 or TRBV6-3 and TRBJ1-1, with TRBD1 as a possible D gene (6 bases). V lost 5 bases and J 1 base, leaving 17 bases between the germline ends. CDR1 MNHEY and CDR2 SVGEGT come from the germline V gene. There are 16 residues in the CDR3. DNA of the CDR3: TGTGCCAGCAGTCCTCTGGGAACAGGGAGGAACACTGAAGCTTTCTTT. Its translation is CASSPLGTGRNTEAFF.

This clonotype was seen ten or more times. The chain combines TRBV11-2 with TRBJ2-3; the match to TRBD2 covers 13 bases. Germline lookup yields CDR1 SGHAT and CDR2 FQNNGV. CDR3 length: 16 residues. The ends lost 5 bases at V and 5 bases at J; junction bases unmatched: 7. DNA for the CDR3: TGTGCCAGCAGCCAACTAGCGGGGGGGGTCCGAGATACGCAGTATTTT. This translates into CASSQLAGGVRDTQYF.

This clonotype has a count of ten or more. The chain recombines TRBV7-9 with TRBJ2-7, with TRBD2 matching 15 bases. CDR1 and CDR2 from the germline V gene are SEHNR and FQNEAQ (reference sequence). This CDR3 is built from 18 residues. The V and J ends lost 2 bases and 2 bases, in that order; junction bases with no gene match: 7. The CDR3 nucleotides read TGTGCCAGCAGCTTACCCAGGACTAGCGGGAGGGACCCCTACGAGCAGTACTTC. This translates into CASSLPRTSGRDPYEQYF.

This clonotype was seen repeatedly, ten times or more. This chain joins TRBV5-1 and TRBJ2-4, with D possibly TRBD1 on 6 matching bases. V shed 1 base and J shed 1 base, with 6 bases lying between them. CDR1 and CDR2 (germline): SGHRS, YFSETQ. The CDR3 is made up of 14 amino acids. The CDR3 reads CASSLTGAKNIQYF. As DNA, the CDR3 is TGCGCCAGCAGCTTGACAGGGGCCAAAAACATTCAGTACTTC.

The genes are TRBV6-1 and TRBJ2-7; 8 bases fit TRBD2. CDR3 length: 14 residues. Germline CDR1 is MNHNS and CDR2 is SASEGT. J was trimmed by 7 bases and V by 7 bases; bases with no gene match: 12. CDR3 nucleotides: TGTGCCAGCACCCTGGGGTCGGGGGGGCTTGAGCAGTACTTC. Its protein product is CASTLGSGGLEQYF.

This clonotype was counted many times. The CDR3 protein is CASSLSTGGTDTQYF. The CDR3 DNA follows: TGTGCCAGCAGCTTATCCACGGGAGGGACAGATACGCAGTATTTT. This chain links TRBV13 with TRBJ2-3; 8 bases fit TRBD2. J gave up 3 bases and V 2 bases, and 4 bases lay outside the gene matches. The CDR3 is 15 residues long. Germline V CDR1 and CDR2: PRHDT, FYEKMQ (reference sequence).

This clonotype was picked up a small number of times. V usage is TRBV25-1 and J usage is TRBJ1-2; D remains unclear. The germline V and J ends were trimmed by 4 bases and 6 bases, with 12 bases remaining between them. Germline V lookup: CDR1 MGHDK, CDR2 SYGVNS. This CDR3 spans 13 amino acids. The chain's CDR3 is CASSARRGDGYTF. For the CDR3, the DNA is TGTGCCAGCAGTGCCCGCCGGGGAGATGGCTACACCTTC.

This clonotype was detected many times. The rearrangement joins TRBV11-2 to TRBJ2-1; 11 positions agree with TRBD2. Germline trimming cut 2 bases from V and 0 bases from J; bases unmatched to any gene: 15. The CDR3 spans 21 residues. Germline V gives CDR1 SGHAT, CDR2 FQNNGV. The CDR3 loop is CASSLPSLAGGSPSSYNEQFF. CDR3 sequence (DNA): TGTGCCAGCAGCTTACCCTCTCTAGCGGGAGGCTCCCCGAGCTCCTACAATGAGCAGTTCTTC.

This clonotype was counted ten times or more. The CDR3 nucleotides are TGTGCCAGCAGTTTGGCGGTAGCCAAAAACATTCAGTACTTC. Its translation is CASSLAVAKNIQYF. The chain joins TRBV27 to TRBJ2-4; D is unresolved. This CDR3 has 14 amino acids. Germline V lookup: CDR1 MNHEY, CDR2 SMNVEV (reference sequence). Trimming took off 3 bases at V and 0 bases at J, with 6 bases between the two ends.